This T cell receptor (beta chain) is from a study of beta chain features in type 1 diabetes. Isolated RNA was reverse transcribed in full, so expressed TCRB transcripts were sequenced. Profiled with immunoSEQ multiplex PCR; TCRdb holds only in-frame clones, not every one. The sample consists of roughly 140,000 clones, under 60% of them appearing once. The sequence was obtained from a man aged 18 to 35 in good health. Sequenced material: Tregs from blood.

CDR3 DNA: TGTGCCAGCAGTTACGGGGTGGGAGGGCCTGGAGGGGAGCAGTTCTTC. Translated: CASSYGVGGPGGEQFF. The V gene is TRBV6-5, the J gene TRBJ2-1; 7 bases are shared with TRBD2. The trim removed 2 bases at V and 10 bases at J, leaving 14 bases unmatched. The CDR3 is made up of 16 amino acids. Germline-derived CDR1 and CDR2 are MNHEY and SVGAGI.